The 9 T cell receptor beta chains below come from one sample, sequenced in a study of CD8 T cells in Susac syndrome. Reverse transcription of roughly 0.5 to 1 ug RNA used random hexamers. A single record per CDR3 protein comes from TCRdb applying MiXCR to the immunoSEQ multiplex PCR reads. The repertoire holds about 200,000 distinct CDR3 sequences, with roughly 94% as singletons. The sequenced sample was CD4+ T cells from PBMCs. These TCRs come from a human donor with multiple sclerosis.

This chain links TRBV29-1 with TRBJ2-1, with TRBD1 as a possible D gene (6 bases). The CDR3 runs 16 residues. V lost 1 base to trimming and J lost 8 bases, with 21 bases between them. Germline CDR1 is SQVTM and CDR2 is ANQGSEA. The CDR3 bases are TGCAGCGTTGAAGCCACCTCAGTGGGGGCGCTCTATGAGCAGTTCTTC. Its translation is CSVEATSVGALYEQFF.

In DNA, the CDR3 is TGTGCCACCAAAAACCGTCCCGGGACAGATCAGCCCCAGCATTTT. Its translation is CATKNRPGTDQPQHF. This sequence joins TRBV28 and TRBJ1-5; 7 positions match TRBD1. The V gene's germline CDR1 is MDHEN and CDR2 SYDVKM. This CDR3 region has 15 residues. J was trimmed by 5 bases and V by 10 bases; bases with no gene match: 14.

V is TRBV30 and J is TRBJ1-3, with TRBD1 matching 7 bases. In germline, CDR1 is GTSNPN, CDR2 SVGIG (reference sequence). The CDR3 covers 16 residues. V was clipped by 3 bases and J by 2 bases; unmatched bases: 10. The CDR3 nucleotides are TGTGCCTGGAGCGCCGGACAGGTTATGGCTGGAAACACCATATATTTT. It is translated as CAWSAGQVMAGNTIYF.

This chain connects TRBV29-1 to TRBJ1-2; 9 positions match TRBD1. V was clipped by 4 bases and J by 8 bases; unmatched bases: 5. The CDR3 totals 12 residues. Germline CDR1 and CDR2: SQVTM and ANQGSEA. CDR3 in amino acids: CSVVGQGIGYTF. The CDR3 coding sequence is TGCAGCGTTGTTGGACAGGGGATAGGCTACACCTTC. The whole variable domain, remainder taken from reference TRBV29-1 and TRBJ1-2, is SAVISQKPSRDICQRGTSLTIQCQVDSQVTMMFWYRQQPGQSLTLIATANQGSEATYESGFVIDKFPISRPNLTFSTLTVSNMSPEDSSIYLCSVVGQGIGYTFGSGTRLTVV.

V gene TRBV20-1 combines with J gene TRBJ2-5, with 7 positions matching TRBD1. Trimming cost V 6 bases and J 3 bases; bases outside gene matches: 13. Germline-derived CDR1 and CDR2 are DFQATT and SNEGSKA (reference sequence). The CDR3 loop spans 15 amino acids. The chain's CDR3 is CSAQHRDRIKETQYF. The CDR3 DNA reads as TGCAGTGCCCAACACCGGGACAGAATTAAAGAGACCCAGTACTTC.

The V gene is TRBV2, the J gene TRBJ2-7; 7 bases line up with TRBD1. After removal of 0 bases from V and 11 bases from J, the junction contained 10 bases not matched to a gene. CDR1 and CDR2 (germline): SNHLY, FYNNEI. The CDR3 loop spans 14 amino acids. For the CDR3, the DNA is TGTGCCAGCAGTGAAGCGGGACAGAGAAATCGAGAGTACTTC. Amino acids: CASSEAGQRNREYF.

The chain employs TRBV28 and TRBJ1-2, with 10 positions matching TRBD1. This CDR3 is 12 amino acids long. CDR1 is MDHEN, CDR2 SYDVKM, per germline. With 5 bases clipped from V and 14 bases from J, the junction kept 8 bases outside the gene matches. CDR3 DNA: TGTGCCAGCAGTACCCCGACAGGGGGCAATACCTTC. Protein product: CASSTPTGGNTF.

CDR3 DNA: TGTGCCAGCAGCTCGGCAGGTGGGACTGGGGGGTCCCAGCATTTT. This sequence encodes CASSSAGGTGGSQHF. The gene calls are TRBV7-8 and TRBJ1-5; perhaps TRBD1 as D (5 bases). The germline CDR1 and CDR2 sequences are SGHVS and FQNEAQ. Deletions cut 4 bases from V and 11 bases from J, with 21 bases between. CDR3 length: 15 residues.

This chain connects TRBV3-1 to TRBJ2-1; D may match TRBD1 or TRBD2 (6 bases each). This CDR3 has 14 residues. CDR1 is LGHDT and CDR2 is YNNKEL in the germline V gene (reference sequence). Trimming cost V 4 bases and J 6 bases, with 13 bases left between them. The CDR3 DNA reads TGTGCCAGCAGCCGGGGGGCCCCTCTCAATGAGCAGTTCTTC. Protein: CASSRGAPLNEQFF.